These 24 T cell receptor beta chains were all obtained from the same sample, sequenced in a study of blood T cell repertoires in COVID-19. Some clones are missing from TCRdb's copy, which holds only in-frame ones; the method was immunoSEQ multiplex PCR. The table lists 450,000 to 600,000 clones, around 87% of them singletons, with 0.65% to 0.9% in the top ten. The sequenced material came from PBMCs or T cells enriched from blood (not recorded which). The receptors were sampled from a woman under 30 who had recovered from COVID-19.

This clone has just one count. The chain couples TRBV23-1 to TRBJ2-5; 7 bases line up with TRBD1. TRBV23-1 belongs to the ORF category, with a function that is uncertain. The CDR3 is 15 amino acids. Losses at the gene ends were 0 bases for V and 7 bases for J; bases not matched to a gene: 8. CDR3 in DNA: TGCGCCAGCAGTCAATCGGGACAGTCCAAGAGGACCCAGTACTTC. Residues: CASSQSGQSKRTQYF.

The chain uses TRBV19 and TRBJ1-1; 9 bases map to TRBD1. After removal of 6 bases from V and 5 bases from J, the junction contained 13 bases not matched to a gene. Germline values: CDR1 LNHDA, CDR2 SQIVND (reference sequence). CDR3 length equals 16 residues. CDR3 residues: CASSLLSGQGLTEAFF. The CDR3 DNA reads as TGTGCCAGTAGCTTACTATCGGGACAGGGTTTGACTGAAGCTTTCTTT.

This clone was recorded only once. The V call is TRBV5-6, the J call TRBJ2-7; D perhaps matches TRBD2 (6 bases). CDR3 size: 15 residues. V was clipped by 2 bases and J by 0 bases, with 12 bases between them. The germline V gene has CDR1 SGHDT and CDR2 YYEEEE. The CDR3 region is CASSLGTARSYEQYF. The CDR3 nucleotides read TGTGCCAGCAGCTTAGGGACTGCGCGCTCCTACGAGCAGTACTTC.

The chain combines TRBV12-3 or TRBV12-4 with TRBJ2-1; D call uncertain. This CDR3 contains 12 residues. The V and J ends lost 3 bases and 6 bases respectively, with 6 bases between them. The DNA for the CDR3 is TGTGCCAGCAGTTTTCAGCGCAATGAGCAGTTCTTC. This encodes CASSFQRNEQFF.

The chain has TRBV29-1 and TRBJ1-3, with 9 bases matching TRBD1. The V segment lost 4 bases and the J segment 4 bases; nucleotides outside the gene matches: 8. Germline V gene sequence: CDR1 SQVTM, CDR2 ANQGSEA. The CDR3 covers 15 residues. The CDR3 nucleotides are TGCAGCGTTGTAAACAGGGGGCCAGGCGGAAACACCATATATTTT. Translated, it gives CSVVNRGPGGNTIYF.

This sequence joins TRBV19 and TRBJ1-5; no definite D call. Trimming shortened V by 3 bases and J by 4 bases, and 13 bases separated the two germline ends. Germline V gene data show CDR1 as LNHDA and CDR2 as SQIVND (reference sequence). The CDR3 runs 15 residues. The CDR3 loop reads CASSIDEVSNQPQHF. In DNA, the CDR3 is TGTGCCAGTAGTATTGACGAGGTCAGTAATCAGCCCCAGCATTTT.

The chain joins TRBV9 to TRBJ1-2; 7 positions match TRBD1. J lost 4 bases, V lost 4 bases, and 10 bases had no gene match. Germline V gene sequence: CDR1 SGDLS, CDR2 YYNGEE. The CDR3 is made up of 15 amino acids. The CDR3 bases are TGTGCCAGCAGCTATCCCTCAGGGGGAGGCTATGGCTACACCTTC. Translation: CASSYPSGGGYGYTF. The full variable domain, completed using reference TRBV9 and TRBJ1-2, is DSGVTQTPKHLITATGQRVTLRCSPRSGDLSVYWYQQSLDQGLQFLIQYYNGEERAKGNILERFSAQQFPDLHSELNLSSLELGDSALYFCASSYPSGGGYGYTFGSGTRLTVV.

This CDR3 is CASSFGGAELFF. Written as DNA, the CDR3 is TGTGCCAGCAGCTTTGGTGGGGCGGAGCTGTTTTTT. V is TRBV12-3 or TRBV12-4 and J is TRBJ2-2; the D gene is possibly TRBD1 (5 bases). With 6 bases removed from V and 10 bases from J, the gap between germline ends came to 12 bases. The CDR3 runs to 12 residues.

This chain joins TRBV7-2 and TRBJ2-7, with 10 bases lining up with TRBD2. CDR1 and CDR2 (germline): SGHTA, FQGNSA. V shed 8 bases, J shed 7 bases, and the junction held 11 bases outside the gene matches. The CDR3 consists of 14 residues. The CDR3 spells CASGGASGGLEQYF. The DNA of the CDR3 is TGTGCCAGCGGCGGGGCTAGCGGGGGCTTGGAGCAGTACTTC.

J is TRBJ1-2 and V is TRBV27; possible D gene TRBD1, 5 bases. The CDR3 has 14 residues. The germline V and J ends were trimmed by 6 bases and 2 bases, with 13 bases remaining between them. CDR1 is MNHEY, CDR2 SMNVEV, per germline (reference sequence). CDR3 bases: TGTGCCAGCAGGACCATCGACAGAAACTATGGCTACACCTTC. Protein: CASRTIDRNYGYTF.

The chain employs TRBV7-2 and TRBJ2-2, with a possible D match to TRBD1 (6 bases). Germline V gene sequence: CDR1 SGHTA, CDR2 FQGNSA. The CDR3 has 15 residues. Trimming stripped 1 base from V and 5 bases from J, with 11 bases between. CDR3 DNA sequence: TGTGCCAGCAGCTTAGTATCAGGGGAAACCGGGGAGCTGTTTTTT. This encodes CASSLVSGETGELFF.

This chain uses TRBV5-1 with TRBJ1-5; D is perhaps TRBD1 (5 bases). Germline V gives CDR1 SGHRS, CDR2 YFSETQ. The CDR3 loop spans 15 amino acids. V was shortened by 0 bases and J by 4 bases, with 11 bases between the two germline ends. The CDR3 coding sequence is TGCGCCAGCAGCTTGGCCGGGCGGGGGAATCAGCCCCAGCATTTT. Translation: CASSLAGRGNQPQHF.

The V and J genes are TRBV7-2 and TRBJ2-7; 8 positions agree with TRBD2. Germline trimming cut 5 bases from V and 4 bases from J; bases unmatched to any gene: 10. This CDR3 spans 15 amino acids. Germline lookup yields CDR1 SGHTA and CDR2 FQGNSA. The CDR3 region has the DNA TGTGCCAGCAGCGAGGGCGGGGGGTGGTATTACGAGCAGTACTTC. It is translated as CASSEGGGWYYEQYF.

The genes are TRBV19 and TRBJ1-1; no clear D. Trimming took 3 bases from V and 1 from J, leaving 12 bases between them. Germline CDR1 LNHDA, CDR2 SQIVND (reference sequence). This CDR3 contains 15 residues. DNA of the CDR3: TGTGCCAGTAGTATGGGCTCGGGAGGGAACACTGAAGCTTTCTTT. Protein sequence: CASSMGSGGNTEAFF.

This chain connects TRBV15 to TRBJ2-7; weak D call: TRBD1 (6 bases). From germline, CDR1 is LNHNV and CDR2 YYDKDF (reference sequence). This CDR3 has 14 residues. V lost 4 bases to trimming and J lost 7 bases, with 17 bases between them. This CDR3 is CATSTGQSLSEQYF. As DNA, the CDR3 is TGTGCCACCAGCACGGGACAATCCCTGAGTGAGCAGTACTTC.

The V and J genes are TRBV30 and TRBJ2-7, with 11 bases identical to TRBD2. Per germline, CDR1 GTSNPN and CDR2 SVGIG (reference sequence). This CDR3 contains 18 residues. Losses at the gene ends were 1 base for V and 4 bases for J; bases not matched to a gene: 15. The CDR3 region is CAWSGPLRLAGSPYEQYF. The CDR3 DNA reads TGTGCCTGGAGTGGCCCGCTTCGACTAGCGGGGAGCCCGTACGAGCAGTACTTC.

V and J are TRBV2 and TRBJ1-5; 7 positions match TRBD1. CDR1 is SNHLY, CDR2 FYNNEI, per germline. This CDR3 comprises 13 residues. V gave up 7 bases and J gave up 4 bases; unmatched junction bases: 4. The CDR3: CASMGQNNQPQHF. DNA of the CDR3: TGTGCCAGCATGGGACAGAATAATCAGCCCCAGCATTTT.

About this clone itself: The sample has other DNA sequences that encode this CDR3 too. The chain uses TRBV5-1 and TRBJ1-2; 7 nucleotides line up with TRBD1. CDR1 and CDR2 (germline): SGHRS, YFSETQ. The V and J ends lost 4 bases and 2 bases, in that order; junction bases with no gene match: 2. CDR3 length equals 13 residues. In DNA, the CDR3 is TGCGCCAGCAGCCTGGGACAGAACTATGGCTACACCTTC. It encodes CASSLGQNYGYTF. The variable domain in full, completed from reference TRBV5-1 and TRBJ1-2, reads KAGVTQTPRYLIKTRGQQVTLSCSPISGHRSVSWYQQTPGQGLQFLFEYFSETQRNKGNFPGRFSGRQFSNSRSEMNVSTLELGDSALYLCASSLGQNYGYTFGSGTRLTVV.

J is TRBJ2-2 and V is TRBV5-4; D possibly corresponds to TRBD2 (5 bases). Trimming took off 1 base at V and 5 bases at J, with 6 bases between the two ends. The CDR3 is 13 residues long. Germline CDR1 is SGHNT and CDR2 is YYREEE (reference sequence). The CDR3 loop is CASSLSGTGELFF. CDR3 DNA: TGTGCCAGCAGCTTGAGCGGTACCGGGGAGCTGTTTTTT.

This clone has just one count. The CDR3 nucleotides read TGTGCCTGGTCCCGGGGGGGGTCGCGCGAGCAGTACTTC. Translation: CAWSRGGSREQYF. The gene calls are TRBV30 and TRBJ2-7; 8 bases are shared with TRBD2. CDR3 size: 13 residues. V lost 5 bases, J lost 6 bases, and 9 bases stayed unmatched. CDR1 is GTSNPN, CDR2 SVGIG, per germline (reference sequence). The entire variable domain, with the rest obtained from reference TRBV30 and TRBJ2-7, is as follows: SQTIHQWPATLVQPVGSPLSLECTVEGTSNPNLYWYRQAAGRGLQLLFYSVGIGQISSEVPQNLSASRPQDRQFILSSKKLLLSDSGFYLCAWSRGGSREQYFGPGTRLTVT.

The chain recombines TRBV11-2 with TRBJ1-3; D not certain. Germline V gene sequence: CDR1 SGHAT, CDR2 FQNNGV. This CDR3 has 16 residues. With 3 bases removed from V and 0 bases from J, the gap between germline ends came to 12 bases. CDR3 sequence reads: CASSFSLGSSGNTIYF. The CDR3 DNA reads TGTGCCAGCAGCTTTTCGTTAGGGAGCTCTGGAAACACCATATATTTT. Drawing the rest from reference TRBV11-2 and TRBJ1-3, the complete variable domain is EAGVAQSPRYKIIEKRQSVAFWCNPISGHATLYWYQQILGQGPKLLIQFQNNGVVDDSQLPKDRFSAERLKGVDSTLKIQPAKLEDSAVYLCASSFSLGSSGNTIYFGEGSWLTVV.

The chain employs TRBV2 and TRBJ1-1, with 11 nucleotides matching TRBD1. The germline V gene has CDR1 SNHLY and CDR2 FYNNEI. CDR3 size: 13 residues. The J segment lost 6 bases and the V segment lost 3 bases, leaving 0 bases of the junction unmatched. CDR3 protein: CASSEDRGPEAFF. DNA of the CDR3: TGTGCCAGCAGTGAGGACAGGGGGCCTGAAGCTTTCTTT.

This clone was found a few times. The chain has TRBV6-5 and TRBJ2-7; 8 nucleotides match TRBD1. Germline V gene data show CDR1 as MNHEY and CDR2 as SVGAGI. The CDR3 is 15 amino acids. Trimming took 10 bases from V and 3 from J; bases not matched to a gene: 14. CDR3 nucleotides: TGTGCCACCAGGACCTTACAGGGGGGTAACTACGAGCAGTACTTC. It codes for CATRTLQGGNYEQYF.

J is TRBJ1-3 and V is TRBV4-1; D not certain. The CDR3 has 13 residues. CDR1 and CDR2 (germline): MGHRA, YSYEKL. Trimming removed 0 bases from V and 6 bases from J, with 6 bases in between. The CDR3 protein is CASSQDSENTIYF. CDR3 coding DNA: TGCGCCAGCAGCCAAGATTCAGAAAACACCATATATTTT.